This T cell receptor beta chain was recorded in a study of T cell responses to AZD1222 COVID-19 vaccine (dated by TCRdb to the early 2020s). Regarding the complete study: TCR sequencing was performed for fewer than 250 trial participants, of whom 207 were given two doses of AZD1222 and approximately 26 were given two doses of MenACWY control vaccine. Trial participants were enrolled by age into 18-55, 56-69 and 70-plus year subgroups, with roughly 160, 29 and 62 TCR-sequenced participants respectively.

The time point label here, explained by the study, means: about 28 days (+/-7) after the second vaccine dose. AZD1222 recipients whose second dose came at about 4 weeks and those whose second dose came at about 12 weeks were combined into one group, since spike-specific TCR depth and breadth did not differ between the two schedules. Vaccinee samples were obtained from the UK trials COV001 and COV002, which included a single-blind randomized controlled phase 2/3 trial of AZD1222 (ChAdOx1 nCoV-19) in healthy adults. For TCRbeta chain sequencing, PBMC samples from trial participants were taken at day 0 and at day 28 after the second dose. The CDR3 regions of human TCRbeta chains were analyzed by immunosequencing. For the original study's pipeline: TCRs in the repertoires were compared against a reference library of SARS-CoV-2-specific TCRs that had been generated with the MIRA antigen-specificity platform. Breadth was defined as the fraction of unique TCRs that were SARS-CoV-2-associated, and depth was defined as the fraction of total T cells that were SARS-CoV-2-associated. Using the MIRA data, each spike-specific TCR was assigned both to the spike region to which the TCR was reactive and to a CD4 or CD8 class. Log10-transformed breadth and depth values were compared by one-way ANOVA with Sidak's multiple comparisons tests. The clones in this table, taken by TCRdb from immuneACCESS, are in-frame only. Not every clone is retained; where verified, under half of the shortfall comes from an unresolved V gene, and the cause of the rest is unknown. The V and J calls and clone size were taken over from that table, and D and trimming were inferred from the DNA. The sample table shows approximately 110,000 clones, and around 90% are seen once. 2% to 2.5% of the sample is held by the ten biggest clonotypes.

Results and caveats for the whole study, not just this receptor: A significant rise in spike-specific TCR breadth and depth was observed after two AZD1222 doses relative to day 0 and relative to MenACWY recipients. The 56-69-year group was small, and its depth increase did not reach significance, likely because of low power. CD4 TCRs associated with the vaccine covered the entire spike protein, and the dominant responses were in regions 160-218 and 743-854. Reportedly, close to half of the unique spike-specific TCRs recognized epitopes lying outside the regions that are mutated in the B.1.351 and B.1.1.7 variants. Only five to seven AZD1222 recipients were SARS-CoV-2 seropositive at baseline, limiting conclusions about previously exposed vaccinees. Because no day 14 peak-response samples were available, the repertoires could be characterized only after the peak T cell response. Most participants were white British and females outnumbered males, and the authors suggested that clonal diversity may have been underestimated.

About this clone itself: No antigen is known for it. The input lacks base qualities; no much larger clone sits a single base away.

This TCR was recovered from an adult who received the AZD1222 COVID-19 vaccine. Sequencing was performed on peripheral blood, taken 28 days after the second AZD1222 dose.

The CDR3 is CASSVVAGDFEEQYF. Read as DNA, the sequence is TGTGCCAGCAGCGTAGTAGCGGGAGACTTCGAGGAGCAGTACTTC. The V and J segments used are TRBV9 and TRBJ2-7, and TRBD2 matches 9 of the central bases. Ends trimmed: V by 0 bases, J by 7 bases; bases unmatched to a gene: 8. As encoded in the germline V gene, CDR1 is SGDLS while CDR2 is YYNGEE. Spanning cysteine to phenylalanine, the CDR3 consists of 15 amino acids. The retained sequence is limited to the CDR3, 45 bases, with the frame set at the first base.